This TCR beta chain comes out of a study of blood T cell repertoires in COVID-19. At the level of the study: The cDNA or gDNA used as material had been derived from T cells, B-cell-depleted T cells, or PBMCs.

The repertoire was sequenced with immunoSEQ multiplex PCR; TCRdb's copy has only in-frame clones and lacks some. In the table there are about 370,000 clones, approximately 89% of which are singletons. Per the germline V gene, CDR1 is SNHLY and CDR2 is FYNNEI. The CDR3 loop spans 15 amino acids. The V end lost 2 bases, the J end lost 3 bases, and 11 bases lay between the germline ends. The TCR sequence derives from a woman in her 30s with COVID-19, enrolled during active disease. Sequencing input: peripheral blood. This sequence joins TRBV2 and TRBJ1-5; D is unclear. Here the CDR3 reads CASSESPGDNQPQHF. The CDR3 nucleotides read TGTGCCAGCAGTGAATCCCCGGGAGACAATCAGCCCCAGCATTTT.